This T cell receptor (beta chain) was recovered during a study of T cell changes during pregnancy in multiple sclerosis. The CDR3 spans 19 residues. V lost 4 bases, J lost 1 base, and 17 bases stayed unmatched. CDR1 is SGHRS and CDR2 is YFSETQ in the germline V gene. Generated by immunoSEQ multiplex PCR, the TCRdb table keeps only in-frame clones and is missing some. The profile shows under 55,000 clones, approximately 93% of them singletons. The chain carries TRBV5-1 and TRBJ1-5; 7 positions match TRBD1. The TCR originated in a female donor with multiple sclerosis, enrolled in a pregnancy study. The sequenced sample was CD4+ T cells from peripheral blood mononuclear cells, obtained in the third trimester of pregnancy. CDR3 nucleotides: TGCGCCAGCAGCGGGAAACAGGGGATTGAGGTGGTCAGCAATCAGCCCCAGCATTTT. This gives the protein CASSGKQGIEVVSNQPQHF.